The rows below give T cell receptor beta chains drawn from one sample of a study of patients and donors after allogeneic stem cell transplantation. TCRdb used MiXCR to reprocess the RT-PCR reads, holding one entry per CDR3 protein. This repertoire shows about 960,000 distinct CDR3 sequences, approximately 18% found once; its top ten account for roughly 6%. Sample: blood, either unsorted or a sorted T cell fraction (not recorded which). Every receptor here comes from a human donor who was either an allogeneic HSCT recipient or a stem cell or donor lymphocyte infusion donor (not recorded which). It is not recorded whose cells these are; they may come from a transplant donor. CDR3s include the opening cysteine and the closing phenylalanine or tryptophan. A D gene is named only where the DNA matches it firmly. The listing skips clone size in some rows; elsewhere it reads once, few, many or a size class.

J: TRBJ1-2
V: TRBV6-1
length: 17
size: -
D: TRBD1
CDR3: CASNLHPGQGADYGYTF
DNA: TGTGCCAGCAACCTTCACCCGGGACAGGGGGCTGACTATGGCTACACCTTC

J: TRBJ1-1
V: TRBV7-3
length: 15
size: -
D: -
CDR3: CASSPGSNIGTEAFF
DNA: TGTGCCAGCAGCCCCGGGTCCAATATAGGCACTGAAGCTTTCTTT

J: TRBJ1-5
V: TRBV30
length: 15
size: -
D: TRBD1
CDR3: CAWRPGQGSNQPQHF
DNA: TGTGCCTGGAGACCGGGACAGGGTAGCAATCAGCCCCAGCATTTT

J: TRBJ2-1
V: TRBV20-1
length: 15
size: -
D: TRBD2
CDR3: CSARDWGGSYNEQFF
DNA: TGCAGTGCTAGAGATTGGGGGGGGTCCTACAATGAGCAGTTCTTC

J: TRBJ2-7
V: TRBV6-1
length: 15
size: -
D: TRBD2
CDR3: CASSIGLAGFNEQYF
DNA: TGTGCCAGCAGCATAGGACTAGCGGGGTTTAATGAGCAGTACTTC

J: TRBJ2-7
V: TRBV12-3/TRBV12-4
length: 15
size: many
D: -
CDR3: CASSSLVLGAYEQYF
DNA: TGTGCCAGCAGTTCATTGGTTCTCGGGGCCTACGAGCAGTACTTC

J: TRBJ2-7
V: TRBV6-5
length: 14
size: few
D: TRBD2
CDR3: CASSYAGTRNEQYF
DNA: TGTGCCAGCAGTTACGCCGGGACTAGAAACGAGCAGTACTTC

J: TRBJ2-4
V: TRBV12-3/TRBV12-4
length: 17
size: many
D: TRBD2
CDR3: CASSPGTSGRTKNIQYF
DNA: TGTGCCAGCAGCCCCGGGACTAGCGGGAGGACCAAAAACATTCAGTACTTC

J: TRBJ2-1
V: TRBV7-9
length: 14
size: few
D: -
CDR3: CASSLRAPWPEQFF
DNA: TGTGCCAGCAGCTTGAGGGCGCCTTGGCCTGAGCAGTTCTTC

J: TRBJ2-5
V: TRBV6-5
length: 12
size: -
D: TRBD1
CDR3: CASSRQGEAQYF
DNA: TGTGCCAGCAGCCGACAGGGGGAGGCCCAGTACTTC

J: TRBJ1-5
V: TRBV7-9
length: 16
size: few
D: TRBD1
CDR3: CASSLNRGQGYQPQHF
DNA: TGTGCCAGCAGCTTAAACAGGGGACAGGGTTACCAGCCCCAGCATTTT

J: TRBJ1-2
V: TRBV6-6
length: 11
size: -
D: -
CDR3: CASRPGRGYTF
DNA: TGTGCCAGCAGACCCGGGAGGGGCTACACCTTC

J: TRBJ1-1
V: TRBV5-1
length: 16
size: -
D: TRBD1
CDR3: CASSPMWTGANTEAFF
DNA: TGCGCCAGCAGCCCCATGTGGACAGGGGCCAACACTGAAGCTTTCTTT

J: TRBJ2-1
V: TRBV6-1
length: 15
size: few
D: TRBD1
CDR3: CASNILGQGEDEQFF
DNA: TGTGCCAGCAATATCTTGGGACAGGGGGAGGATGAGCAGTTCTTC

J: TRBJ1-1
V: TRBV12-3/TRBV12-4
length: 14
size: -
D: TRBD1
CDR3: CASSKADRETEAFF
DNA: TGTGCCAGCAGTAAAGCGGACAGGGAAACTGAAGCTTTCTTT

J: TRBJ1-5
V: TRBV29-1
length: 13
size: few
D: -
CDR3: CSVEDGNNQPQHF
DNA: TGCAGCGTTGAGGACGGAAACAATCAGCCCCAGCATTTT

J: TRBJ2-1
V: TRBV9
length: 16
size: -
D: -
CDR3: CASSVKAGQAPIEQFF
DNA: TGTGCCAGCAGCGTAAAAGCAGGGCAGGCCCCAATTGAGCAGTTCTTC

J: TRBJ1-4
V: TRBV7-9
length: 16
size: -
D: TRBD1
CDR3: CASSPSRQGKREKLFF
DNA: TGTGCCAGCAGCCCCTCTAGACAGGGGAAGAGAGAAAAATTGTTTTTT

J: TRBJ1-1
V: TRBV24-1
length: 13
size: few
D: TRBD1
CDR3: CATRGQGGFEAFF
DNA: TGTGCCACCAGAGGACAGGGCGGCTTTGAAGCTTTCTTT

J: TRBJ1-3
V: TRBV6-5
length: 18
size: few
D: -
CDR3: CASSYRTVDRFSGNTIYF
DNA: TGTGCCAGCAGTTACCGAACCGTTGACAGATTCTCTGGAAACACCATATATTTT

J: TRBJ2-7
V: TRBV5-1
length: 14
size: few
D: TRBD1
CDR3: CASSLERGHYEQYF
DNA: TGCGCCAGCAGCTTGGAGAGGGGGCACTACGAGCAGTACTTC

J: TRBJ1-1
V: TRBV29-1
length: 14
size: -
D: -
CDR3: CSVARDRGGGEAFF
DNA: TGCAGCGTTGCCCGGGACCGTGGCGGGGGTGAAGCTTTCTTT

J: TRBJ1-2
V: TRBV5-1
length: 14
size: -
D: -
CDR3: CASSFTGSNYGYTF
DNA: TGCGCCAGCAGTTTTACAGGGTCTAACTATGGCTACACCTTC

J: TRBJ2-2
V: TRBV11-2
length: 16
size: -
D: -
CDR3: CASSLRRSLETGELFF
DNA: TGTGCCAGCAGCTTAAGACGTAGCTTGGAGACCGGGGAGCTGTTTTTT

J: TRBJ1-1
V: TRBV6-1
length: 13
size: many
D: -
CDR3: CASRRTENTEAFF
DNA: TGTGCCAGCAGACGTACAGAGAACACTGAAGCTTTCTTT

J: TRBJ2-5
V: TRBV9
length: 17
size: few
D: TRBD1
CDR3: CASSVGLVTGWEETQYF
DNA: TGTGCCAGCAGCGTAGGTTTGGTGACAGGGTGGGAGGAGACCCAGTACTTC

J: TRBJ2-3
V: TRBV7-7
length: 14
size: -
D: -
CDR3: CASSLEATSDTQYF
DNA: TGTGCCAGCAGCTTAGAGGCCACATCAGATACGCAGTATTTT

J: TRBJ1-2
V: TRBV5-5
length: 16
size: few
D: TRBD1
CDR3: CASSLAAGTANYGYTF
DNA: TGTGCCAGCAGCTTGGCCGCCGGGACAGCTAACTATGGCTACACCTTC

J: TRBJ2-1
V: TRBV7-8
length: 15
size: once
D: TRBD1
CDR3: CASSLRDSIYNEQFF
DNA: TGTGCCAGCAGCCTCCGGGACAGTATTTACAATGAGCAGTTCTTC

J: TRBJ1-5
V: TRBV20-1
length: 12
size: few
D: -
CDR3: CSALGGDQPQHF
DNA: TGCAGTGCCTTGGGAGGAGATCAGCCCCAGCATTTT

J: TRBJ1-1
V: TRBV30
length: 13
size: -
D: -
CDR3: CAWRIQQGTEAFF
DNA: TGTGCCTGGAGAATACAACAGGGCACTGAAGCTTTCTTT

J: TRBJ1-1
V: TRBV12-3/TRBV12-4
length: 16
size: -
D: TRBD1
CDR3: CASRLDRAGPNTEAFF
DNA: TGTGCCAGCAGGCTAGACAGGGCCGGCCCTAACACTGAAGCTTTCTTT

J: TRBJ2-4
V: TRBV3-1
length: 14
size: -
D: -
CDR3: CASSQHGGQDIQYF
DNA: TGTGCCAGCAGCCAACACGGGGGCCAGGACATTCAGTACTTC

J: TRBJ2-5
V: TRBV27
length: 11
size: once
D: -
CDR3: CASSGGRTQYF
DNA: TGTGCCAGCAGTGGGGGGAGAACCCAGTACTTC

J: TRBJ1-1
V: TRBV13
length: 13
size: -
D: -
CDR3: CASSPRGLTEAFF
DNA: TGTGCCAGCAGCCCACGGGGCCTCACTGAAGCTTTCTTT

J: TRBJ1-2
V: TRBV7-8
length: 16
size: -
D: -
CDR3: CASSPADGGGYYGYTF
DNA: TGTGCCAGCAGCCCAGCGGACGGAGGAGGGTACTATGGCTACACCTTC

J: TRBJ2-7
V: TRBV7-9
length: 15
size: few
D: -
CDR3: CASSLVRKSSYEQYF
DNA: TGTGCCAGCAGCTTAGTCCGAAAGAGCTCCTACGAGCAGTACTTC

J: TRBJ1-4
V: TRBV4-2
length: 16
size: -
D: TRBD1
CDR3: CASSQKYRGRGEKLFF
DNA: TGTGCCAGCAGCCAAAAATACAGGGGGCGCGGTGAAAAACTGTTTTTT

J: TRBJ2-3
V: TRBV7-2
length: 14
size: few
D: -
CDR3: CASSLAGALGTQYF
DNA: TGTGCCAGCAGCTTAGCGGGGGCTTTGGGTACGCAGTATTTT

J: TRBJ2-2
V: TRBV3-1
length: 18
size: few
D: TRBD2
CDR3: CASSQDSGLAGVTGELFF
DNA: TGTGCCAGCAGCCAAGATAGTGGGCTAGCGGGAGTCACCGGGGAGCTGTTTTTT

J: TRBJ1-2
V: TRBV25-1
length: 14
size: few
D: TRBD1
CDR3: CASSEGQGGYGYTF
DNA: TGTGCCAGCAGTGAAGGACAGGGAGGCTATGGCTACACCTTC

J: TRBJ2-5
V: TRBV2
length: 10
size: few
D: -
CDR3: CASSVKTQYF
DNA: TGTGCCAGTAGCGTGAAGACCCAGTACTTC

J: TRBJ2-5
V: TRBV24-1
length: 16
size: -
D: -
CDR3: CATSDPVGGSQETQYF
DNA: TGTGCCACCAGTGACCCAGTAGGGGGGTCGCAAGAGACCCAGTACTTC

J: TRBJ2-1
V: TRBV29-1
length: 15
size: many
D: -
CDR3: CSVDSLLGGYNEQFF
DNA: TGCAGCGTTGATTCCCTGTTAGGGGGGTACAATGAGCAGTTCTTC

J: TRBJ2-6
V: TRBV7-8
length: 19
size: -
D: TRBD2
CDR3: CASSRRVGTSDSGANVLTF
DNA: TGTGCCAGCAGCCGAAGGGTGGGGACTAGCGACTCTGGGGCCAACGTCCTGACTTTC

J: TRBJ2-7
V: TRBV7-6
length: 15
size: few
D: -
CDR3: CASSLYDSGGYEQYF
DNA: TGTGCCAGCAGCTTATACGACAGTGGGGGATACGAGCAGTACTTC

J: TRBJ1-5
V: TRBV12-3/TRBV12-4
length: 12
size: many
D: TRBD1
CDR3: CASSDRGQPQHF
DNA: TGTGCCAGCAGTGACAGGGGTCAGCCCCAGCATTTT

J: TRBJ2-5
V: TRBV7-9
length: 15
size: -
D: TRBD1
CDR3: CASSDGQGASETQYF
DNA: TGTGCCAGCAGCGACGGACAGGGGGCTTCGGAGACCCAGTACTTC

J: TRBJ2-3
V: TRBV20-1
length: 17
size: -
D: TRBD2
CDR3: CSAREGGAGVSADTQYF
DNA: TGCAGTGCTAGAGAGGGGGGAGCGGGAGTGTCGGCAGATACGCAGTATTTT

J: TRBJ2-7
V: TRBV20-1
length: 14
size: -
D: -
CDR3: CSARDMDRAYEQYF
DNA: TGCAGTGCTAGAGATATGGACCGAGCCTACGAGCAGTACTTC

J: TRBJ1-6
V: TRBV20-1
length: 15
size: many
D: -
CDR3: CSASRQGRDNSPLHF
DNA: TGCAGTGCTAGCCGCCAGGGGAGGGATAATTCACCCCTCCACTTT

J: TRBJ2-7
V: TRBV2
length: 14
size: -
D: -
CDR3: CASSEASGRDEQYF
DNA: TGTGCCAGCAGTGAAGCGTCCGGGCGCGACGAGCAGTACTTC

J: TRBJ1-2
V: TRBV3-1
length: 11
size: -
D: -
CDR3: CASSWSAVYTF
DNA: TGTGCCAGCAGCTGGAGCGCGGTCTACACCTTC

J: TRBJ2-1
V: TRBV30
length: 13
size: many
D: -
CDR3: CAWSVGSPGEQFF
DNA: TGTGCCTGGAGTGTAGGGTCCCCGGGAGAGCAGTTCTTC

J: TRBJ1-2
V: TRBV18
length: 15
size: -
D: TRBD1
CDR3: CASSLKGQSNYGYTF
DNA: TGTGCCAGCTCACTAAAGGGACAGAGCAACTATGGCTACACCTTC

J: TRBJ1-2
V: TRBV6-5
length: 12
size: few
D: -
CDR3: CASSRANYGYTF
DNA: TGTGCCAGCAGCAGGGCTAACTATGGCTACACCTTC

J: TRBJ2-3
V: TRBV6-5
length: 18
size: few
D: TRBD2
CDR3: CASSSLRSASGGRDTQYF
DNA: TGTGCCAGCAGTTCTCTTAGGTCGGCTAGCGGGGGCCGGGATACGCAGTATTTT

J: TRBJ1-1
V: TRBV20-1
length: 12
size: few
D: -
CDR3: CSARDSGTEAFF
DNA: TGCAGTGCTAGAGACAGTGGGACTGAAGCTTTCTTT

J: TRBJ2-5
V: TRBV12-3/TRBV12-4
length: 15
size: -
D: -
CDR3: CASSLSGGLKETQYF
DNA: TGTGCCAGCAGTTTATCGGGGGGCTTAAAAGAGACCCAGTACTTC

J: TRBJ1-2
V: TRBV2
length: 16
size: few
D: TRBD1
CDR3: CASSLRPTGGAGGYTF
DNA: TGTGCCAGCAGCCTACGCCCGACAGGGGGCGCAGGAGGCTACACCTTC